These 2 T cell receptor beta chains came from one sample sequenced in a study of lymphopenia after photon versus proton radiotherapy (dated by TCRdb to about 2019). Library generation was performed with the immunoSEQ multiplex PCR assay. TCRdb stores this immuneACCESS table with in-frame sequences only. Part of the clones is absent; in the studies checked, under half of the shortfall reflects unresolved V genes, and no reason is known for the rest. For this sample the table gives around 55,000 clones, of which around 84% were detected only once. The ten largest make up about 2% of the sample. This sample comprised peripheral blood, obtained from a patient treated with proton-based radiotherapy. The source of these receptors is a man aged 55 to 70 with pancreatic cancer.

This chain uses TRBV28 with TRBJ2-6; possibly TRBD1 for D (5 bases). CDR1 MDHEN and CDR2 SYDVKM come from the germline V gene. The V end was cut by 6 bases, the J end by 2 bases, with 11 bases between. The CDR3 covers 15 residues. CDR3 region: CASRLQGTGANVLTF. CDR3 sequence (DNA): TGTGCCAGCAGGCTTCAGGGAACTGGGGCCAACGTCCTGACTTTC. Full variable domain (remainder filled in from reference TRBV28 and TRBJ2-6): DVKVTQSSRYLVKRTGEKVFLECVQDMDHENMFWYRQDPGLGLRLIYFSYDVKMKEKGDIPEGYSVSREKKERFSLILESASTNQTSMYLCASRLQGTGANVLTFGAGSRLTVL.

V usage is TRBV9 and J usage is TRBJ2-7, with D maybe TRBD1 (6 bases). V dropped 3 bases and J dropped 3 bases, with 13 bases sitting between them. The CDR3 length is 14 residues. Germline CDR1 and CDR2: SGDLS and YYNGEE. The CDR3 region is CASSAYRDNYEQYF. CDR3 in DNA: TGTGCCAGCAGCGCCTACCGGGACAACTACGAGCAGTACTTC.